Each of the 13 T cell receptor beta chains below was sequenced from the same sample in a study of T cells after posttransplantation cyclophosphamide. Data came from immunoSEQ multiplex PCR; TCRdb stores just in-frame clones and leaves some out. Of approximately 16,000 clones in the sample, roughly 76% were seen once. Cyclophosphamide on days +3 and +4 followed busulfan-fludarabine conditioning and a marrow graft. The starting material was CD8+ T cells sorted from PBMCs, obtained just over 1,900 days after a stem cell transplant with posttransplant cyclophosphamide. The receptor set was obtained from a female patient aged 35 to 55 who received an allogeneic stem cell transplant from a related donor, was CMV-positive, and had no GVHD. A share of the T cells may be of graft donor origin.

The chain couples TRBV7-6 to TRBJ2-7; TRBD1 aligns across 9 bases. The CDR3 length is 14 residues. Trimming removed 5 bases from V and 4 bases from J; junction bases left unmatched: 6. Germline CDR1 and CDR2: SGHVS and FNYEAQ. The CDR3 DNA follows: TGTGCCAGCAGCCTCGGGACAGGGACGTACGAGCAGTACTTC. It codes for CASSLGTGTYEQYF.

The CDR3 spells CASSQEVSYEQYF. Written as DNA, the CDR3 is TGCGCCAGCAGCCAAGAGGTAAGCTACGAGCAGTACTTC. The chain links TRBV23-1 to TRBJ2-7; D call uncertain. TRBV23-1 is classed as an ORF, of uncertain function. The CDR3 totals 13 residues. The V and J ends lost 6 bases and 3 bases respectively, with 12 bases between them.

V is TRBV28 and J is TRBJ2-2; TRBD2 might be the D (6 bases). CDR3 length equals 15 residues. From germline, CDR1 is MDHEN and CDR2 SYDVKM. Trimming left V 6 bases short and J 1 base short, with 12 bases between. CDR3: CASRPGLENTGELFF. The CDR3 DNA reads TGTGCCAGCAGGCCGGGACTTGAGAACACCGGGGAGCTGTTTTTT.

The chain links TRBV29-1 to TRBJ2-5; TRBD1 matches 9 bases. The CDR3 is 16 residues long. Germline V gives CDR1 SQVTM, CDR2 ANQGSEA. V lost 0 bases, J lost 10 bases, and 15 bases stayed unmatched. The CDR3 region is CSVEDAGTGFHFDQYF. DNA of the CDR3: TGCAGCGTTGAAGACGCAGGGACAGGGTTTCATTTTGACCAGTACTTC.

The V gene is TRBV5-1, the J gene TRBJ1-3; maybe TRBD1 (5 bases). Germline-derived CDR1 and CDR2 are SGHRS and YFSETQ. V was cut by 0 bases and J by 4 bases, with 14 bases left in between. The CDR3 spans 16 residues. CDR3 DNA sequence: TGCGCCAGCAGCTTGGGACAGCATCCGTCCGGAAACACCATATATTTT. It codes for CASSLGQHPSGNTIYF.

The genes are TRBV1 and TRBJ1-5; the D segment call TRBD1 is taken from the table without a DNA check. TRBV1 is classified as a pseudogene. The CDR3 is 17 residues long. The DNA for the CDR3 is TGCACCAGCAACCGGGACAGTGTTTTGGGGAGCAATCAGCCCCAGCATTTT. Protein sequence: CTSNRDSVLGSNQPQHF.

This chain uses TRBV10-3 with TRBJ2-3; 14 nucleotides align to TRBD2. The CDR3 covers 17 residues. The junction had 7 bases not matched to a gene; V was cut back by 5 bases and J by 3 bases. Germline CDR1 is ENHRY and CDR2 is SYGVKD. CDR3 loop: CAISPGTSGRGTDTQYF. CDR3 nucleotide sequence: TGTGCCATCAGTCCCGGGACTAGCGGGAGAGGGACAGATACGCAGTATTTT.

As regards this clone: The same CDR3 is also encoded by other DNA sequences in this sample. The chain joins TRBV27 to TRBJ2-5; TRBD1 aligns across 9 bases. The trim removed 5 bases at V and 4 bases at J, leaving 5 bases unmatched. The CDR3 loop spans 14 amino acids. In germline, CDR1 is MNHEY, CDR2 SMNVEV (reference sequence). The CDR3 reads CASSPGQGGETQYF. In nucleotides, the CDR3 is TGTGCCAGCAGTCCGGGACAGGGAGGAGAGACCCAGTACTTC.

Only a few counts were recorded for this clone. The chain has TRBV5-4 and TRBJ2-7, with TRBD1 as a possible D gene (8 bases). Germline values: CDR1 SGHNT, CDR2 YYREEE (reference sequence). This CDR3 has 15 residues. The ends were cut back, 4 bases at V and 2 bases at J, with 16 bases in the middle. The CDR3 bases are TGTGCCAGCAGCGAATGGACAGGGACTACCTACGAGCAGTACTTC. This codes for CASSEWTGTTYEQYF.

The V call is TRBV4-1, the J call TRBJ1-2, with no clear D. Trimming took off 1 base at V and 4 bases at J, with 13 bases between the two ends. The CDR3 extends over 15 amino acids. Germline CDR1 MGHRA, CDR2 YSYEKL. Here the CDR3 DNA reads TGCGCCAGCAGCCAAGTGTCTAGTAGTGTCTATGGCTACACCTTC. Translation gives CASSQVSSSVYGYTF.

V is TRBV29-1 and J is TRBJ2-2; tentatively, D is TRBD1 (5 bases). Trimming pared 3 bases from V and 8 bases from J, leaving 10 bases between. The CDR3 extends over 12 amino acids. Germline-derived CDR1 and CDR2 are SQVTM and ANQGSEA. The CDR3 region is CSVEKGLGELFF. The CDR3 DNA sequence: TGCAGCGTTGAGAAGGGGCTGGGGGAGCTGTTTTTT.

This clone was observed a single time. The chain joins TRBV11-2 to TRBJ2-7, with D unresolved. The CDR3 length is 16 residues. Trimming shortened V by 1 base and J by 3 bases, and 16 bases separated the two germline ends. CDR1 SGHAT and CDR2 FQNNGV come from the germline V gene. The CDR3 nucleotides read TGTGCCAGCAGCTTAGGGTCCAGCAACTATTTCTACGAGCAGTACTTC. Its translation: CASSLGSSNYFYEQYF.

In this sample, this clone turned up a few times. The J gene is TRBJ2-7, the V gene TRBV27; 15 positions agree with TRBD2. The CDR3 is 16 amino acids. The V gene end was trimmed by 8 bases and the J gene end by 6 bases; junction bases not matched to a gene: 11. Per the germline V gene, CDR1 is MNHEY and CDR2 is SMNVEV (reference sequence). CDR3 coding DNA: TGTGCCAGCCGACGGACTAGCGGGGGGGCCTTGGTCGAGCAGTACTTC. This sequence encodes CASRRTSGGALVEQYF.